This T cell receptor beta chain was observed in a study of T cell changes during pregnancy in multiple sclerosis. The CDR3 is made up of 14 amino acids. V was pared by 1 base and J by 9 bases, with 5 bases of the junction left unmatched. Germline V gives CDR1 SNHLY, CDR2 FYNNEI. Data came from immunoSEQ multiplex PCR; TCRdb stores just in-frame clones and leaves some out. The sample has roughly 97,000 clones; roughly nine tenths are singletons. The clonotype originates from a female donor in good health, enrolled as a control in a pregnancy study. Material: peripheral blood, obtained in the second trimester of pregnancy. This chain links TRBV2 with TRBJ1-4, with TRBD1 identical over 7 bases. The DNA for the CDR3 is TGTGCCAGCAGTGAAGACAGGGGACGTCAAAAACTGTTTTTT. It codes for CASSEDRGRQKLFF.